The 12 T cell receptor beta chains listed next were all sequenced from one sample in a study of T cell responses to AZD1222 COVID-19 vaccine. The assay was immunoSEQ multiplex PCR, and TCRdb's table has in-frame clones only and misses some. Of approximately 100,000 clones detected, around 84% appear once; the ten largest clones hold roughly 1.4%. This sample comprised peripheral blood, obtained on day 0 of AZD1222 vaccination. These receptors all stem from an adult in good health.

This chain links TRBV28 with TRBJ2-7; unclear D gene. The germline V gene has CDR1 MDHEN and CDR2 SYDVKM. This CDR3 is 11 amino acids long. The V end lost 8 bases, the J end lost 0 bases, and 5 bases lay between the germline ends. In DNA form, the CDR3 reads TGTGCCAGCTTCAGCTCCTACGAGCAGTACTTC. Protein product: CASFSSYEQYF.

V usage is TRBV28 and J usage is TRBJ1-2; no clear D. Trimming left V 4 bases short and J 0 bases short, with 15 bases between. There are 16 residues in the CDR3. The germline V gene encodes CDR1 MDHEN and CDR2 SYDVKM. CDR3 region: CASSSPDPRTNYGYTF. CDR3 in DNA: TGTGCCAGCAGTTCACCGGACCCTCGGACTAACTATGGCTACACCTTC.

The rearrangement joins TRBV7-2 to TRBJ2-3; TRBD2 might be the D (6 bases). Germline values: CDR1 SGHTA, CDR2 FQGNSA. The CDR3 extends over 17 amino acids. V was trimmed by 1 base and J by 0 bases, leaving 14 bases between them. CDR3 residues: CASSLDAVGTSTDTQYF. The CDR3 bases are TGTGCCAGCAGCTTAGACGCTGTCGGGACTAGCACAGATACGCAGTATTTT.

V usage is TRBV7-2 and J usage is TRBJ2-2; TRBD2 matches at 10 bases. With 5 bases clipped from V and 5 bases from J, the junction kept 5 bases outside the gene matches. This CDR3 spans 15 amino acids. Germline V gives CDR1 SGHTA, CDR2 FQGNSA. The CDR3 nucleotides are TGTGCCAGCAGCGGAATACTAGCGGGGACCGGGGAGCTGTTTTTT. Its protein product is CASSGILAGTGELFF.

This clone was counted between two and nine times. The V call is TRBV9, the J call TRBJ2-1; a possible D gene is TRBD1 (6 bases). Germline V gene data show CDR1 as SGDLS and CDR2 as YYNGEE. Trimming took off 0 bases at V and 0 bases at J, with 10 bases between the two ends. The CDR3 covers 16 residues. CDR3: CASSVVGQSSYNEQFF. CDR3 nucleotide sequence: TGTGCCAGCAGCGTAGTCGGACAGTCCTCCTACAATGAGCAGTTCTTC.

This clone was seen once. This rearrangement joins TRBV9 to TRBJ1-3, with 9 positions matching TRBD1. Losses at the gene ends were 4 bases for V and 4 bases for J; bases not matched to a gene: 9. The CDR3 sequence is 16 residues long. Germline lookup yields CDR1 SGDLS and CDR2 YYNGEE. CDR3 sequence (DNA): TGTGCCAGCAGCCCACGATCCGGGACAGGGGGAAACACCATATATTTT. It translates to CASSPRSGTGGNTIYF.

This clone has a handful of counts. The chain combines TRBV7-2 with TRBJ1-5; D gene ambiguous. Trimming took off 1 base at V and 1 base at J, with 5 bases between the two ends. The germline V gene has CDR1 SGHTA and CDR2 FQGNSA. The CDR3 covers 14 residues. The CDR3 here is CASSLELSNQPQHF. The CDR3 bases are TGTGCCAGCAGCTTAGAGCTCAGCAATCAGCCCCAGCATTTT.

The V and J genes are TRBV5-1 and TRBJ1-1; D is undetermined. Germline V CDR1 and CDR2: SGHRS, YFSETQ. Trimming left V 4 bases short and J 2 bases short, with 9 bases between. CDR3 length: 13 amino acids. The CDR3: CASSTDGNTEAFF. The CDR3 DNA follows: TGCGCCAGCAGCACCGACGGAAACACTGAAGCTTTCTTT.

The chain joins TRBV28 to TRBJ1-4, with a weak D call TRBD1 (5 bases). Trimming took off 6 bases at V and 8 bases at J, with 13 bases between the two ends. Germline CDR1 is MDHEN and CDR2 is SYDVKM. This CDR3 is built from 13 residues. Here the CDR3 DNA reads TGTGCCAGCAGGGACAATTTGAGCGAAAAACTGTTTTTT. Its protein is CASRDNLSEKLFF.

This chain links TRBV5-6 with TRBJ1-5; 7 bases align to TRBD1. This CDR3 comprises 15 residues. Per germline, CDR1 SGHDT and CDR2 YYEEEE. V lost 3 bases to trimming and J lost 6 bases; unmatched junction nucleotides: 9. The CDR3 spells CASSWGRGLSQPQHF. The CDR3 coding sequence is TGTGCCAGCAGCTGGGGTAGGGGGCTGAGTCAGCCCCAGCATTTT. The whole variable domain, remainder taken from reference TRBV5-6 and TRBJ1-5, is DAGVTQSPTHLIKTRGQQVTLRCSPKSGHDTVSWYQQALGQGPQFIFQYYEEEERQRGNFPDRFSGHQFPNYSSELNVNALLLGDSALYLCASSWGRGLSQPQHFGDGTRLSIL.

The V call is TRBV19, the J call TRBJ1-2; weak D call: TRBD1 (6 bases). V was shortened by 6 bases and J by 1 base, with 15 bases between the two germline ends. Per germline, CDR1 LNHDA and CDR2 SQIVND (reference sequence). The CDR3 loop spans 15 amino acids. The CDR3 is CASSHTGLLNYGYTF. The CDR3 DNA reads TGTGCCAGTAGCCACACAGGGCTACTTAACTATGGCTACACCTTC.

The chain has TRBV5-4 and TRBJ1-2; D unresolved. The V and J ends lost 4 bases and 3 bases respectively, with 13 bases between them. This CDR3 is built from 14 residues. Germline values: CDR1 SGHNT, CDR2 YYREEE (reference sequence). The CDR3 DNA sequence: TGTGCCAGCAGCCCCAGGCCACGGGACTATGGCTACACCTTC. Its protein product is CASSPRPRDYGYTF.